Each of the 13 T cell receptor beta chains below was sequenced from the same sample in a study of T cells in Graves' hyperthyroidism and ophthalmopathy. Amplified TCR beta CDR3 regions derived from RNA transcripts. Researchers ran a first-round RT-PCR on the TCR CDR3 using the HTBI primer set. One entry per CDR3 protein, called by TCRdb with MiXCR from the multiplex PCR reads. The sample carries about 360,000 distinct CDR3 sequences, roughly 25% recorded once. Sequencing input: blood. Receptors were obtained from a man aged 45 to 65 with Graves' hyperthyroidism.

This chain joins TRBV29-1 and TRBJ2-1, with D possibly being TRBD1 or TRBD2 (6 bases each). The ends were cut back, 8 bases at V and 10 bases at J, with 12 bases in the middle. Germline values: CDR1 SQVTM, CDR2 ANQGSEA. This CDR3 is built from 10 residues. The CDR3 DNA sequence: TGCAGCTCCGGGGGCGCAGAGCAGTTCTTC. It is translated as CSSGGAEQFF.

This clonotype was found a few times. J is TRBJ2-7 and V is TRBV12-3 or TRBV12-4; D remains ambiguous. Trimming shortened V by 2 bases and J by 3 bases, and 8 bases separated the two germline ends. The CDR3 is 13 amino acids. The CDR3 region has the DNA TGTGCCAGCAGTTTATCTAGGAACTACGAGCAGTACTTC. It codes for CASSLSRNYEQYF.

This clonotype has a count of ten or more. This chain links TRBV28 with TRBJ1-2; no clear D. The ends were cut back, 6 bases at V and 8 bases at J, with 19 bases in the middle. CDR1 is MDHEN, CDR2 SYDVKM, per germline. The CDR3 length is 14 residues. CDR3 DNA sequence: TGTGCCAGCAGCTTCTTTTTCGAGGGTGGCGGCTACACCTTC. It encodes CASSFFFEGGGYTF.

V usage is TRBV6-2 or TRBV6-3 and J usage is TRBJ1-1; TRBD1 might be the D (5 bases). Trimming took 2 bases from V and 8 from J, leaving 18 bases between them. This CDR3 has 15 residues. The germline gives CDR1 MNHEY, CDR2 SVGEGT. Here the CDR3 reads CASSYDPGTALEAFF. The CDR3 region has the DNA TGTGCCAGCAGTTACGACCCCGGGACCGCCTTAGAAGCTTTCTTT.

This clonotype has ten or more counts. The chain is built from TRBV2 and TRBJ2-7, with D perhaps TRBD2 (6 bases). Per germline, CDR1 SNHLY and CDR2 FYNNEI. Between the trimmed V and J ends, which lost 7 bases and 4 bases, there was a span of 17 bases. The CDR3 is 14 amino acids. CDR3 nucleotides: TGTGCCAGCATAGAGACTAGGGGTTGGTACGAGCAGTACTTC. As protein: CASIETRGWYEQYF.

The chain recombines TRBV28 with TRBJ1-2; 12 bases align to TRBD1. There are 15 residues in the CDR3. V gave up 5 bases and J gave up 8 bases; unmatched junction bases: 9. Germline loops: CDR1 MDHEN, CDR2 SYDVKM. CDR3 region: CASSPPGQGAGGYTF. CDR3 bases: TGTGCCAGCAGTCCACCGGGACAGGGGGCGGGGGGCTACACCTTC.

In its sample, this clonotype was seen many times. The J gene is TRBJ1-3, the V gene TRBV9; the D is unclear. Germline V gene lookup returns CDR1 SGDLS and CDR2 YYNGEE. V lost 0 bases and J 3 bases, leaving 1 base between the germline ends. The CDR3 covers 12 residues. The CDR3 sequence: CASSVGGNTIYF. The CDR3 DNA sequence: TGTGCCAGCAGCGTAGGTGGAAACACCATATATTTT.

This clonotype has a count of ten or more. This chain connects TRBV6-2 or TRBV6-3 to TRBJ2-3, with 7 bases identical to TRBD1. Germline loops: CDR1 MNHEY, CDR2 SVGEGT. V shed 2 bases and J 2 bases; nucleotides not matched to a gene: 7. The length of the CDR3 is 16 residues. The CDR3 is CASSYDRVGPTDTQYF. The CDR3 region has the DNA TGTGCCAGCAGTTACGACAGGGTGGGACCCACAGATACGCAGTATTTT.

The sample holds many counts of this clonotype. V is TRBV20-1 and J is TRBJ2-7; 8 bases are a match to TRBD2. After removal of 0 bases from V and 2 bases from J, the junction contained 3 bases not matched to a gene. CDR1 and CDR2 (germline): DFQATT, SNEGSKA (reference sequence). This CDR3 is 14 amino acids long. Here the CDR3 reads CSARDNGRAYEQYF. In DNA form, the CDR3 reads TGCAGTGCTAGAGATAACGGGAGGGCCTACGAGCAGTACTTC.

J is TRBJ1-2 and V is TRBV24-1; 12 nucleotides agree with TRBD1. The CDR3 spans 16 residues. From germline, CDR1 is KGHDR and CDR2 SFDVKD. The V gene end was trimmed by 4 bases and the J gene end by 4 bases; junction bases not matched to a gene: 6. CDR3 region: CATSDTGTGGIYGYTF. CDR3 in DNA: TGTGCCACCAGTGACACCGGGACAGGGGGCATCTATGGCTACACCTTC.

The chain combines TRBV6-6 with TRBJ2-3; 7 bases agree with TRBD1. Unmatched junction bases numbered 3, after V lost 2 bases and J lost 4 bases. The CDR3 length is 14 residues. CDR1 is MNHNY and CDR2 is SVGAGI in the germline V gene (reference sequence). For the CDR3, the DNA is TGTGCCAGCAGTTACCCGGACAGGTCAGATACGCAGTATTTT. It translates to CASSYPDRSDTQYF.

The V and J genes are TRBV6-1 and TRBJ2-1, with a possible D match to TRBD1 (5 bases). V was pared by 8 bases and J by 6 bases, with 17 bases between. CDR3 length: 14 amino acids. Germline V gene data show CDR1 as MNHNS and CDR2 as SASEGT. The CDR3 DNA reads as TGTGCCAGCGCCTTGACAGCAAAGTCCAATGAGCAGTTCTTC. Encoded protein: CASALTAKSNEQFF.

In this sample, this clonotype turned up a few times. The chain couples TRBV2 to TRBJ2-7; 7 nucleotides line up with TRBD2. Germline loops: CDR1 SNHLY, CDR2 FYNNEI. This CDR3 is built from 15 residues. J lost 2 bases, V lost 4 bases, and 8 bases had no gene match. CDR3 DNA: TGTGCCAGCAGTGTAGAGGCTAGCGGAACCTACGAGCAGTACTTC. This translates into CASSVEASGTYEQYF.